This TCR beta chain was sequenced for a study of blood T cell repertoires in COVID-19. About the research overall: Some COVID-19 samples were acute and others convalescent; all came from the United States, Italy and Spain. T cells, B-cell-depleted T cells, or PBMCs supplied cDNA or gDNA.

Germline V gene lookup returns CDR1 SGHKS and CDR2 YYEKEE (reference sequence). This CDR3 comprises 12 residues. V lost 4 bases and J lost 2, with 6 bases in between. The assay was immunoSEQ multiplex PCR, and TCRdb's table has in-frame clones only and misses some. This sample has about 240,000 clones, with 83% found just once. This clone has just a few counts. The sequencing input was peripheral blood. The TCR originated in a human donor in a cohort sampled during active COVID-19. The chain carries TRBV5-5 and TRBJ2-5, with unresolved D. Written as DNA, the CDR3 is TGTGCCAGCAGCCGAACACAAGAGACCCAGTACTTC. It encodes CASSRTQETQYF.